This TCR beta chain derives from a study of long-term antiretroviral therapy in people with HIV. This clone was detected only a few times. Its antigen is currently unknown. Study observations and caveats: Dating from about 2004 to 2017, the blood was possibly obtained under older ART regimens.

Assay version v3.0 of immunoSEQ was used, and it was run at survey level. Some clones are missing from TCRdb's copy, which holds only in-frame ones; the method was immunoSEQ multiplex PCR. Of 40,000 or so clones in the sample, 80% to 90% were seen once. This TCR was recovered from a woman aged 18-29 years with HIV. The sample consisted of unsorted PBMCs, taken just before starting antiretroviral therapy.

The CDR3 DNA reads as TGTGCCAGCAGCGAAGGGACAGGGGTTGAAGAGACCCAGTACTTC. This translates into CASSEGTGVEETQYF. V usage is TRBV9 and J usage is TRBJ2-5; 10 bases are a match to TRBD1. The CDR3 extends over 15 amino acids. Germline trimming cut 3 bases from V and 3 bases from J; bases unmatched to any gene: 5. Germline V gives CDR1 SGDLS, CDR2 YYNGEE.